A selection of T cell receptor beta chains follows, all from one sample in a study of T cells expressing NK-cell markers. TCRdb re-called the 5' RACE reads and shows each CDR3 protein once, DNA omitted. The listing records some 140,000 distinct CDR3 sequences. The sequenced sample was blood T cells: a sorted CD56 or NKG2C T cell subset, CD4+ or CD8+ T cells, or bulk PBMC T cells (not recorded which). Receptors originate from a woman between 45 and 65 years old in good health. Each CDR3 is given with its conserved first and last residue. Fields, in order: J gene, V gene, CDR3 protein.

J: TRBJ1-2; V: TRBV12-3/TRBV12-4; CDR3: CASSFGAGAGGYTF
J: TRBJ2-2; V: TRBV3-1; CDR3: CASSHLTGTGELFF
J: TRBJ1-2; V: TRBV6-5; CDR3: CASMAANYGYTF
J: TRBJ1-2; V: TRBV20-1; CDR3: CSARPPGPGEGYTF
J: TRBJ1-2; V: TRBV5-1; CDR3: CASSLGLAPGHYGYTF
J: TRBJ1-1; V: TRBV11-3; CDR3: CASSSPGFEAFF
J: TRBJ2-2; V: TRBV11-1; CDR3: CASSSGLAGGLVPGELFF
J: TRBJ1-5; V: TRBV6-5; CDR3: CASSPSGDQPQHF
J: TRBJ2-1; V: TRBV10-3; CDR3: CATEDRGNEQFF
J: TRBJ1-1; V: TRBV10-3; CDR3: CAITAGNTEAFF
J: TRBJ2-2; V: TRBV12-3/TRBV12-4; CDR3: CASSSRDTVVEELFF
J: TRBJ2-1; V: TRBV20-1; CDR3: CSAPENNGQYNEQFF
J: TRBJ2-7; V: TRBV4-1; CDR3: CASSQMPAYEQYF
J: TRBJ2-3; V: TRBV7-9; CDR3: CASSPRGASSTDTQYF
J: TRBJ2-7; V: TRBV5-1; CDR3: CASSPLTGGEQYF
J: TRBJ2-6; V: TRBV11-3; CDR3: CASREDSDPSGANVLTF
J: TRBJ1-4; V: TRBV5-1; CDR3: CASSLDRGNEKLFF
J: TRBJ2-7; V: TRBV20-1; CDR3: CSARVPDRSYEQYF
J: TRBJ2-1; V: TRBV4-1; CDR3: CASSQVQLAGGRVEQFF
J: TRBJ2-5; V: TRBV27; CDR3: CASSFGLAGQETQYF
J: TRBJ2-6; V: TRBV24-1; CDR3: CATSDPHRAGANVLTF
J: TRBJ2-1; V: TRBV5-1; CDR3: CASSFLGRAATEQFF
J: TRBJ1-2; V: TRBV12-3/TRBV12-4; CDR3: CASSYTGGSGYGYTF
J: TRBJ1-2; V: TRBV27; CDR3: CASSHRGLGYTF
J: TRBJ1-2; V: TRBV27; CDR3: CASSLESYGSYTF
J: TRBJ2-7; V: TRBV27; CDR3: CASRTSGSYEQYF
J: TRBJ2-1; V: TRBV29-1; CDR3: CSVEEGAAEQFF
J: TRBJ2-1; V: TRBV20-1; CDR3: CSARDLAGVKSSYNEQFF
J: TRBJ2-1; V: TRBV11-2; CDR3: CASSGIGEGRYNEQFF
J: TRBJ2-2; V: TRBV9; CDR3: CASRKEGEHLTGELFF
J: TRBJ2-6; V: TRBV9; CDR3: CASSAWGASELSGANVLTF
J: TRBJ2-1; V: TRBV13; CDR3: CASSRRRDEQFF
J: TRBJ2-1; V: TRBV15; CDR3: CATSRVSRGLNDNEQFF
J: TRBJ2-3; V: TRBV29-1; CDR3: CSAQLAGYTDTQYF